The present TCR beta chain was sequenced within a study of blood T cell repertoires in COVID-19. TCRdb keeps only in-frame clones here, not all; method: immunoSEQ multiplex PCR. The profile shows 70,000 to 95,000 clones, about 80% of them singletons. Per germline, CDR1 MRHNA and CDR2 SNTAGT. The CDR3 loop spans 16 amino acids. The junction had 3 bases not matched to a gene; V was cut back by 2 bases and J by 1 base. The sequencing sample was made of peripheral blood. This sequence joins TRBV6-4 and TRBJ2-3, with 10 positions matching TRBD1. The source is a human donor in a cohort sampled during active COVID-19. CDR3 sequence: CASSDRQGAGTDTQYF. The DNA for the CDR3 is TGTGCCAGCAGTGACCGACAGGGGGCCGGCACAGATACGCAGTATTTT.